The present TCR beta chain was sequenced within a study of molecular identifiers for immune sequencing clone quantification. TCRdb itself ran the PCR reads through MiXCR, one entry per CDR3 protein. The sample has 350,000 or so distinct CDR3 sequences, around a fifth seen once; the top ten hold approximately 0.84%. Trimming stripped 5 bases from V and 4 bases from J, with 9 bases between. The CDR3 contains 13 residues. Germline V gene lookup returns CDR1 SEHNR and CDR2 FQNEAQ (reference sequence). This clonotype was picked up many times. The sample taken for sequencing was naive CD8+ T cells from blood, with Jurkat cell RNA spiked in. Specified subset: FACS-sorted CD8+CD4-CCR7+CD45RA+ naive T cells. The chain joins TRBV7-9 to TRBJ2-1; tentatively, D is TRBD1 or TRBD2 (5 bases each). The source is a human donor in good health. Some libraries in this study had Jurkat cell RNA spiked in. Here the CDR3 DNA reads TGTGCCAGCAGCGGGGGACGGTACAATGAGCAGTTCTTC. Protein sequence: CASSGGRYNEQFF.